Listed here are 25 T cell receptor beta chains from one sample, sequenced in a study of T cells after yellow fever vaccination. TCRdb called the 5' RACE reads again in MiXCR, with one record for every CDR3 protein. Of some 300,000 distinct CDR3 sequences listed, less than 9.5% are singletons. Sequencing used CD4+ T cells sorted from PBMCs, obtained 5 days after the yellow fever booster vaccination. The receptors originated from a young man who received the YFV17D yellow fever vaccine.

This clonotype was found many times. CDR3 in amino acids: CASSLGSETQYF. For the CDR3, the DNA is TGCGCCAGCAGCTTGGGGTCGGAGACCCAGTACTTC. The chain is built from TRBV5-1 and TRBJ2-5; no clear D gene. CDR3 length equals 12 residues. Trimming shortened V by 0 bases and J by 5 bases, and 5 bases separated the two germline ends. Germline CDR1 SGHRS, CDR2 YFSETQ.

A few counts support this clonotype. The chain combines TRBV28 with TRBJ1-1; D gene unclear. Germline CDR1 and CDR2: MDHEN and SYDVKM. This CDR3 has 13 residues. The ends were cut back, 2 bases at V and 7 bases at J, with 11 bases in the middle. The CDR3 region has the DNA TGTGCCAGCAGTTTAATGGGGAACCGTGAAGCTTTCTTT. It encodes CASSLMGNREAFF. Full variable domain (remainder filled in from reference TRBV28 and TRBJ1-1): DVKVTQSSRYLVKRTGEKVFLECVQDMDHENMFWYRQDPGLGLRLIYFSYDVKMKEKGDIPEGYSVSREKKERFSLILESASTNQTSMYLCASSLMGNREAFFGQGTRLTVV.

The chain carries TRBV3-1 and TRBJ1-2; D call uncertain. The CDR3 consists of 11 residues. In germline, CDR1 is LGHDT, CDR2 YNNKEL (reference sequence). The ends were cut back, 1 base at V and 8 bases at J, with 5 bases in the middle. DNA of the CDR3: TGTGCCAGCAGCCAAGCAGAAGGCTACACCTTC. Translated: CASSQAEGYTF.

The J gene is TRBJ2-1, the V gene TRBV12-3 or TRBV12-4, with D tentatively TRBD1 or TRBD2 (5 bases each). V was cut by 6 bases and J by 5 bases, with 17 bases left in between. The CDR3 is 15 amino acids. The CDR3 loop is CASSHPGTRNNEQFF. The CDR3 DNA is TGTGCCAGCAGCCACCCCGGGACCAGAAACAATGAGCAGTTCTTC.

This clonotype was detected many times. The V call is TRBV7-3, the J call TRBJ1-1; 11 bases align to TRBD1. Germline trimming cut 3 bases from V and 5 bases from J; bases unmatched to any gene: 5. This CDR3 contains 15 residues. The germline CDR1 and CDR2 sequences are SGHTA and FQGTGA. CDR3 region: CASSFSGQGGTEAFF. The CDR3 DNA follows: TGTGCCAGCAGCTTCTCGGGACAGGGGGGAACTGAAGCTTTCTTT.

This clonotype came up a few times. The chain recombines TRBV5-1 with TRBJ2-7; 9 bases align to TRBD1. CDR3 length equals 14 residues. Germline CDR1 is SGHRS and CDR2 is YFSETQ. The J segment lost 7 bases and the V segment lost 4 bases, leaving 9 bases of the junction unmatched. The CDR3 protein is CASSITGQGGEQYF. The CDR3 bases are TGCGCCAGCAGCATAACGGGACAGGGCGGGGAGCAGTACTTC.

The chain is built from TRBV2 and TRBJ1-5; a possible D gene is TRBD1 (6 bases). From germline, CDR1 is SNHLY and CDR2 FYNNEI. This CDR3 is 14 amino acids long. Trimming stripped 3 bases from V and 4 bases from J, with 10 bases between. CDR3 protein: CASSETGPNQPQHF. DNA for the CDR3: TGTGCCAGCAGTGAGACAGGACCGAATCAGCCCCAGCATTTT.

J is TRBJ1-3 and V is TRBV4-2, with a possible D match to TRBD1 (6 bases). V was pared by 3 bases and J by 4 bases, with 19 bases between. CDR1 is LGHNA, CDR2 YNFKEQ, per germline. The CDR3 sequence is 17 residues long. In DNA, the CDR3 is TGTGCCAGCAGCCACACCACAGGGCCCCCGTCCGGAAACACCATATATTTT. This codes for CASSHTTGPPSGNTIYF.

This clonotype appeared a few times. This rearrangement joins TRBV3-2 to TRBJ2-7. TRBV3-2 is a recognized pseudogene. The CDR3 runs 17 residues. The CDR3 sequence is CASSQGPVAGASYEQYV. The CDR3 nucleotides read TGTGCCAGCAGCCAAGGCCCAGTGGCAGGGGCGTCCTACGAGCAGTACGTC.

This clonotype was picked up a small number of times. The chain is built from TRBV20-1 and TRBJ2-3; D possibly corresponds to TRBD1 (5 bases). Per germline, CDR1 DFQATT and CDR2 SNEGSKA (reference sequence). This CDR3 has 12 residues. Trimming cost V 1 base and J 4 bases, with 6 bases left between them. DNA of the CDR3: TGCAGTGCTAGAGGGGGCCCAGATACGCAGTATTTT. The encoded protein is CSARGGPDTQYF.

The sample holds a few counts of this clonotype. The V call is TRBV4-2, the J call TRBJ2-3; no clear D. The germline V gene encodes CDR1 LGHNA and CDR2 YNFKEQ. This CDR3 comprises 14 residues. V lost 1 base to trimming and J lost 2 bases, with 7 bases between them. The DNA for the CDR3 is TGTGCCAGCAGCCAAGTGCTCAACACAGATACGCAGTATTTT. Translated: CASSQVLNTDTQYF.

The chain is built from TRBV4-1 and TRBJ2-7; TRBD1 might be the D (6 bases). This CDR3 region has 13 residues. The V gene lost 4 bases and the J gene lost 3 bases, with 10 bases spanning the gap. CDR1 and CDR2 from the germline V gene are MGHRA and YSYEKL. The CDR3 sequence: CASSRGQYYEQYF. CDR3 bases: TGCGCCAGCAGCCGAGGACAGTACTACGAGCAGTACTTC.

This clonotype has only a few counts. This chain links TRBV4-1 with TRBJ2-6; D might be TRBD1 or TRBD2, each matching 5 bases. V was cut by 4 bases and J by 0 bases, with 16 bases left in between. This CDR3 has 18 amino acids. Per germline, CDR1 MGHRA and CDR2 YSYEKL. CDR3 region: CASSRKPGRVSGANVLTF. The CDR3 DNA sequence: TGCGCCAGCAGCCGGAAGCCGGGACGGGTCTCTGGGGCCAACGTCCTGACTTTC.

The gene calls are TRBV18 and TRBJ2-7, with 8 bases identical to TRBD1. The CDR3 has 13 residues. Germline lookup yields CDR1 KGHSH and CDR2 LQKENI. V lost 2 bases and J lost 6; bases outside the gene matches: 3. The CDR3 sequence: CASSPTGGSEQYV. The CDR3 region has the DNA TGTGCCAGCTCACCAACAGGGGGATCCGAGCAGTACGTC.

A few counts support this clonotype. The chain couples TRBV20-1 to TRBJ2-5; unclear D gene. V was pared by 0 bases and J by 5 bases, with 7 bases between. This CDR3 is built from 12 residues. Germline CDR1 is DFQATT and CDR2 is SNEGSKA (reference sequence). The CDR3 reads CSARESRETQYF. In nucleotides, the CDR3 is TGCAGTGCTAGAGAGTCTCGGGAGACCCAGTACTTC.

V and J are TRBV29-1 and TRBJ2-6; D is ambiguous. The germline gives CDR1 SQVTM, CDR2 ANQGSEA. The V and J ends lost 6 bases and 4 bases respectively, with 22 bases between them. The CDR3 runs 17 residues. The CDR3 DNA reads TGCAGCGTGGTCGCCGAAACACAATATTTCGGGGCCAACGTCCTGACTTTC. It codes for CSVVAETQYFGANVLTF.

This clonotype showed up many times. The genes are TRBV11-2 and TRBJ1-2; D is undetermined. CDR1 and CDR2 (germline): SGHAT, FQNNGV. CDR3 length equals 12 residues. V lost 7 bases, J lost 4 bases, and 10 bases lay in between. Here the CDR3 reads CASTGRSYGYTF. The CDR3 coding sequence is TGTGCCAGCACCGGACGGAGCTATGGCTACACCTTC.

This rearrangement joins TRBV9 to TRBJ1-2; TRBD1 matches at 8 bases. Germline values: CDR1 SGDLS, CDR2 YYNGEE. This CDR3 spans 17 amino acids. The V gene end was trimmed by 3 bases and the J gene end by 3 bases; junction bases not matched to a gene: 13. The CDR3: CASSASLFSGQDYGYTF. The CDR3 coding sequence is TGTGCCAGCAGCGCTTCACTGTTCTCGGGACAGGACTATGGCTACACCTTC.

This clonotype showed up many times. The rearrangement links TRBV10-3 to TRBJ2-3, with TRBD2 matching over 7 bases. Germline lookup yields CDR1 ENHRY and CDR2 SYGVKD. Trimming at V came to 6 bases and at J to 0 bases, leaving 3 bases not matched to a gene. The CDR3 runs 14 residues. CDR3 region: CAISGSGSTDTQYF. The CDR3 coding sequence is TGTGCCATCAGCGGTAGCGGGAGCACAGATACGCAGTATTTT.

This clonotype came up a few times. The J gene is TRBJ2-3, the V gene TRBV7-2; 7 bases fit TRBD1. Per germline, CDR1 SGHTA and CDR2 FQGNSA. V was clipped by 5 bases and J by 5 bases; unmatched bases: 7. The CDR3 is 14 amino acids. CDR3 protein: CASSLRDRVDTQYF. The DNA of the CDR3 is TGTGCCAGCAGCCTCCGGGACAGAGTAGATACGCAGTATTTT.

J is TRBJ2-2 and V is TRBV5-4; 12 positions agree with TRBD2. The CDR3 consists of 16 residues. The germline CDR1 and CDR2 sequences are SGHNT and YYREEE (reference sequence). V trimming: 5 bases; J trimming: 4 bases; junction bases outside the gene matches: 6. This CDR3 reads CASSPPGLAGTGELFF. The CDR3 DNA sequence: TGTGCCAGCAGTCCTCCGGGACTAGCGGGCACCGGGGAGCTGTTTTTT.

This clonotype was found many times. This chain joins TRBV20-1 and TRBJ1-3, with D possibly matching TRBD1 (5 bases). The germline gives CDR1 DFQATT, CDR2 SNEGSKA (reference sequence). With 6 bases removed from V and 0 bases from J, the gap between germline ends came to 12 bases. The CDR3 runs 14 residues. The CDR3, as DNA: TGCAGTGCCCGGGACTTCAACTCTGGAAACACCATATATTTT. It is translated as CSARDFNSGNTIYF.

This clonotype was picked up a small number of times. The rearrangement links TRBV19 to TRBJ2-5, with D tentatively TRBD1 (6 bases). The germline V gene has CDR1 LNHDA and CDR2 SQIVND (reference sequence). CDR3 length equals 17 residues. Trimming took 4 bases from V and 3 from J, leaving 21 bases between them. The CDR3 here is CASSTSYRVAIEETQYF. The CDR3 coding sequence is TGTGCCAGTAGTACCAGCTACAGGGTGGCCATTGAAGAGACCCAGTACTTC.

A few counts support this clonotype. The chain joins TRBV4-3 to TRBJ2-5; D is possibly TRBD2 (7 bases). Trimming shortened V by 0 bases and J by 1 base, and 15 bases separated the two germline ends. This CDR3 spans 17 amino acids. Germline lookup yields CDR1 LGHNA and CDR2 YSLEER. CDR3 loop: CASSQDLEGGIQETQYF. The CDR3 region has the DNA TGCGCCAGCAGCCAAGATCTAGAGGGGGGGATCCAAGAGACCCAGTACTTC.

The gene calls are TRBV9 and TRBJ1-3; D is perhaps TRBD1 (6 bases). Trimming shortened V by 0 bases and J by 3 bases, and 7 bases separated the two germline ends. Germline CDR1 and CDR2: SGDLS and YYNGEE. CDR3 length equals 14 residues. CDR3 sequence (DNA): TGTGCCAGCAGCGTAGCAGGGGTTGGAAACACCATATATTTT. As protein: CASSVAGVGNTIYF.